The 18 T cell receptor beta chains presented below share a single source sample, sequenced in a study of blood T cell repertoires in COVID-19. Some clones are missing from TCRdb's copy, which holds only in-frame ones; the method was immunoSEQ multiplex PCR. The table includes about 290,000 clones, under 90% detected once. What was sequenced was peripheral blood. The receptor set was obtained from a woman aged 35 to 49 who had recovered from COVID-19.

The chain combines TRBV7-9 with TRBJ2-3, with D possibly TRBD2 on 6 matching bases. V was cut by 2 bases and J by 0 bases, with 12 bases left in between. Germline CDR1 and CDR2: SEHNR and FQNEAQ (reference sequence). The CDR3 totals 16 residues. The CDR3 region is CASSLPGGDSTDTQYF. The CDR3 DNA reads TGTGCCAGCAGCTTACCCGGCGGGGATAGCACAGATACGCAGTATTTT.

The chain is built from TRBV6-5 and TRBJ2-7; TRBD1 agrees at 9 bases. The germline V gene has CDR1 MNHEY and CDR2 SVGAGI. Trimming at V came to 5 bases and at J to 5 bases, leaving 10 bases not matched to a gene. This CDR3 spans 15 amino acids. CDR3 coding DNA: TGTGCCAGCAGTACCTCCGGGACAGGGATCAACGAGCAGTACTTC. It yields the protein CASSTSGTGINEQYF.

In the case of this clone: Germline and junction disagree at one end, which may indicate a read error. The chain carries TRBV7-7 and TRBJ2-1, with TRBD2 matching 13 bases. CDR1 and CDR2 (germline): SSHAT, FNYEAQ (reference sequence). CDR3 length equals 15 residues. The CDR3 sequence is CASSAGLAGNNEQFF. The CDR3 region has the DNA TGTGCTAGCAGCGCGGGACTAGCGGGGAACAATGAGCAGTTCTTC.

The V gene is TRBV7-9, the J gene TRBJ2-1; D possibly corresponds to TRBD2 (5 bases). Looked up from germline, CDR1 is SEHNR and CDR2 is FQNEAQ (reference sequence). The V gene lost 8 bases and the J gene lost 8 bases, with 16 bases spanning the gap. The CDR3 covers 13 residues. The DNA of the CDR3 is TGTGCCAGCCTACAATTGGGAGAGGATGAGCAGTTCTTC. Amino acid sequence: CASLQLGEDEQFF.

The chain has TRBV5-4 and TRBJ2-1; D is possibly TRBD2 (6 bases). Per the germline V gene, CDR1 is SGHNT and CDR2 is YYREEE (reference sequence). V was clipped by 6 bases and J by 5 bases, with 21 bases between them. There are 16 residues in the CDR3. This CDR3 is CASMGGGPGLNNEQFF. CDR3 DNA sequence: TGTGCCAGCATGGGCGGAGGGCCGGGGTTAAACAATGAGCAGTTCTTC.

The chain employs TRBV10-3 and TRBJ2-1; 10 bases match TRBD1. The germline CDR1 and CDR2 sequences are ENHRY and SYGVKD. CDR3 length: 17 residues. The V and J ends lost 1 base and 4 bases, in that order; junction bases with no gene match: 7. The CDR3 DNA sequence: TGTGCCATCAGTGAGTGGAAGGGACAGGGGACATACAATGAGCAGTTCTTC. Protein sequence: CAISEWKGQGTYNEQFF.

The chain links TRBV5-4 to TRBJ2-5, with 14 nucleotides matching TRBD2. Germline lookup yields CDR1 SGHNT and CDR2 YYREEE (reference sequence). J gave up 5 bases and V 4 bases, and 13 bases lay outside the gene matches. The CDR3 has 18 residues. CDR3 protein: CASSATGTSGRGEETQYF. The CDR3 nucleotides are TGTGCCAGCAGCGCGACAGGGACTAGCGGGAGAGGGGAGGAGACCCAGTACTTC.

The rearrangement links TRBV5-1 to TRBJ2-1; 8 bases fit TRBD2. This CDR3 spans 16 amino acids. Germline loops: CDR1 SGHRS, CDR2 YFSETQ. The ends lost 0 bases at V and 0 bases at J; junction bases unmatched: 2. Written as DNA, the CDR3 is TGCGCCAGCAGCTTGGCGGGGGGGAGCTCCTACAATGAGCAGTTCTTC. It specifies CASSLAGGSSYNEQFF.

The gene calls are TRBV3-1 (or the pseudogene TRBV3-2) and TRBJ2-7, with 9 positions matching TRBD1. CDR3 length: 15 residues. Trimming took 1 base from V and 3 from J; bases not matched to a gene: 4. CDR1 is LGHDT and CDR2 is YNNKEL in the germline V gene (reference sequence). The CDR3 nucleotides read TGTGCCAGCAGCCAAGGGACAGGGGCAAACTACGAGCAGTACTTC. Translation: CASSQGTGANYEQYF.

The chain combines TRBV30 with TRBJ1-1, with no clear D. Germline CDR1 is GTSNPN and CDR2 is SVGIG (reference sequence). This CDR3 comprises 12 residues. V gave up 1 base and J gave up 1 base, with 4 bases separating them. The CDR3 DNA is TGTGCCTGGAGTGGACAGAACACTGAAGCTTTCTTT. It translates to CAWSGQNTEAFF.

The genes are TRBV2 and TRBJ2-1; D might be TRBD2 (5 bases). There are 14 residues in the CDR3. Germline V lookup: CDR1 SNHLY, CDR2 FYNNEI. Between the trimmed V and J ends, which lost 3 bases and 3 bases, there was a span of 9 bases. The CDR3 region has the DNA TGTGCCAGCAGTGAGCGGGCGCTCTACAATGAGCAGTTCTTC. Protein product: CASSERALYNEQFF. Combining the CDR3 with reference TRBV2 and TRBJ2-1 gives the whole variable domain EPEVTQTPSHQVTQMGQEVILRCVPISNHLYFYWYRQILGQKVEFLVSFYNNEISEKSEIFDDQFSVERPDGSNFTLKIRSTKLEDSAMYFCASSERALYNEQFFGPGTRLTVL.

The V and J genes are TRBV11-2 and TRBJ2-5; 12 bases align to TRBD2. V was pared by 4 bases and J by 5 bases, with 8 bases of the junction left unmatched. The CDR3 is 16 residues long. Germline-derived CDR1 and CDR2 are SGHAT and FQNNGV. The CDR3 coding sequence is TGTGCCAGCAGCTCTACGACTAGCGGGAGCCGGGAGACCCAGTACTTC. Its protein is CASSSTTSGSRETQYF. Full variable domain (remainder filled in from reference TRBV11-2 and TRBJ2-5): EAGVAQSPRYKIIEKRQSVAFWCNPISGHATLYWYQQILGQGPKLLIQFQNNGVVDDSQLPKDRFSAERLKGVDSTLKIQPAKLEDSAVYLCASSSTTSGSRETQYFGPGTRLLVL.

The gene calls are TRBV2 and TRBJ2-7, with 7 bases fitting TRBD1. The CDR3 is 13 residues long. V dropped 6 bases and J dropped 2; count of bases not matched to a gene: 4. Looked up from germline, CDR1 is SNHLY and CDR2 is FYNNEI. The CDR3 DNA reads TGTGCCAGCAGAGCCGACAGGGCCTACGAGCAGTACTTC. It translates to CASRADRAYEQYF. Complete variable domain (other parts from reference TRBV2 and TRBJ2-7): EPEVTQTPSHQVTQMGQEVILRCVPISNHLYFYWYRQILGQKVEFLVSFYNNEISEKSEIFDDQFSVERPDGSNFTLKIRSTKLEDSAMYFCASRADRAYEQYFGPGTRLTVT.

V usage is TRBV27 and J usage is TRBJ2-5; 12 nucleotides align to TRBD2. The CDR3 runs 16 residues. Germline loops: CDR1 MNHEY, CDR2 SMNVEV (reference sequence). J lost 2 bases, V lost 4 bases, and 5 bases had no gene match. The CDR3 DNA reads TGTGCCAGCAGTTACCTCGGGACTAGCGGGCAAGAGACCCAGTACTTC. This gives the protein CASSYLGTSGQETQYF.

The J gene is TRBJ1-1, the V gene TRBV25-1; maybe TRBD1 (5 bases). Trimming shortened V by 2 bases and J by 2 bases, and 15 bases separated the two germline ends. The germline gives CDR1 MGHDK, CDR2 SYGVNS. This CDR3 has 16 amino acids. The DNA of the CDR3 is TGTGCCAGCAGTGAACTCCAGGGCTTGGGAAACACTGAAGCTTTCTTT. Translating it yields CASSELQGLGNTEAFF.

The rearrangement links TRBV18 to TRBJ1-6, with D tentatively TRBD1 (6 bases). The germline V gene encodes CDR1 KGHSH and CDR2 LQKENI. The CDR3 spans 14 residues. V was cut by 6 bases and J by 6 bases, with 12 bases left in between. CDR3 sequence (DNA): TGTGCCAGCTCCCCTGACAGGACTAATTCACCCCTCCACTTT. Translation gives CASSPDRTNSPLHF. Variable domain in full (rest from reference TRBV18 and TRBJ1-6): NAGVMQNPRHLVRRRGQEARLRCSPMKGHSHVYWYRQLPEEGLKFMVYLQKENIIDESGMPKERFSAEFPKEGPSILRIQQVVRGDSAAYFCASSPDRTNSPLHFGNGTRLTVT.

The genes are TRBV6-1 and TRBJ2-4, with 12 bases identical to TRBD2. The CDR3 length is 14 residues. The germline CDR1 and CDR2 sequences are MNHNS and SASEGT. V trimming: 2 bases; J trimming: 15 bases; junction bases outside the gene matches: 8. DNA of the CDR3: TGTGCCAGCAGTGAACAGACTAGCGGGAGCGACCGGTACTTC. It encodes CASSEQTSGSDRYF.

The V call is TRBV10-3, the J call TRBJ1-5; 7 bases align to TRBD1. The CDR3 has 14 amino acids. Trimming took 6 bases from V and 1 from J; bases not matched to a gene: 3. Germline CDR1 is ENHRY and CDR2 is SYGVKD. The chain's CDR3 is CAISAGGSNQPQHF. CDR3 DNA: TGTGCCATCAGCGCAGGGGGGAGCAATCAGCCCCAGCATTTT.